Given below is one T cell receptor beta chain in context. As yet, its antigen is unknown. This record comes from a study of T cell repertoires in cytomegalovirus infection. The wider study: Both CMV infection and a matching HLA type were indicated by public TCR beta signatures.

TCRdb reprocessed the reads via MiXCR and lists one record per CDR3 protein. The sample includes fewer than 1,000,000 distinct CDR3 sequences, approximately 31% of them seen just once. Study-wide results and limits: Of the TCR beta families, the public ones yielded a cumulative frequency that identified carriers of CMV plus the relevant HLA. Within the response measured ex vivo, HLA-C-restricted CMV-specific TCR beta clonotypes were dominant.

The sequences come from cultured CD8+ T cells from PBMCs, collected from culture after CMV antigen stimulation. This TCR was recovered from a human donor in good health (CMV status not recorded). Some clones in this sample may be carry-over from other donors' samples.

CDR3 residues: CASSYADGGETEAFF. As DNA, the CDR3 is TGTGCCAGCAGTTACGCGGACGGTGGGGAGACTGAAGCTTTCTTT. The chain recombines TRBV6-5 with TRBJ1-1; D unresolved. Germline loops: CDR1 MNHEY, CDR2 SVGAGI. The V end lost 2 bases, the J end lost 5 bases, and 15 bases lay between the germline ends. The CDR3 spans 15 residues.